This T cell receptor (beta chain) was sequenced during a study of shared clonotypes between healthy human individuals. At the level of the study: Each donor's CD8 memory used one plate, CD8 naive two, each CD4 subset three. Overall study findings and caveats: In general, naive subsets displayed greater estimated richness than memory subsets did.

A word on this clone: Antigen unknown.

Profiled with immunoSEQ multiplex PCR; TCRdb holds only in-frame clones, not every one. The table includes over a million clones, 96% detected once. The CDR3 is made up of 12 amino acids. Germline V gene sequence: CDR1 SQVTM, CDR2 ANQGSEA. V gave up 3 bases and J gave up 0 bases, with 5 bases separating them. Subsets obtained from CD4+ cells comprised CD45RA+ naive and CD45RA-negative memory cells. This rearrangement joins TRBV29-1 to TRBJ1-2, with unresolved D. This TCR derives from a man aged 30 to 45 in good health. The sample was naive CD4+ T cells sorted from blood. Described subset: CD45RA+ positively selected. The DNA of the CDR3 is TGCAGCGTTGATGTGGCTAACTATGGCTACACCTTC. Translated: CSVDVANYGYTF.